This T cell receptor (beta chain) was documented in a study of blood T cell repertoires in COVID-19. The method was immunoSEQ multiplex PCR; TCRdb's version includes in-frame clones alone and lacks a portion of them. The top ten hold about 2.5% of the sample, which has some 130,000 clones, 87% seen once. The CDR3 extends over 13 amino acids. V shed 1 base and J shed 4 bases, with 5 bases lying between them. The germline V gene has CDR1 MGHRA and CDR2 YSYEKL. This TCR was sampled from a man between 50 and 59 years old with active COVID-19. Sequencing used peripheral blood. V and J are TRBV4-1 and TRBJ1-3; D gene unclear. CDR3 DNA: TGCGCCAGCAGCCAAGGAGGAGGAAACACCATATATTTT. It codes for CASSQGGGNTIYF.